The entry below gives a single T cell receptor beta chain sequence along with its context. What it recognizes is unknown. Unmatched junction bases numbered 8, after V lost 5 bases and J lost 10 bases. The CDR3 runs 15 residues. Germline V gene sequence: CDR1 LNHDA, CDR2 SQIVND (reference sequence). The Oncomine TCR Beta short-read assay was what sequenced the DNA obtained from cultured CD4+ T cells. TCRdb redid the calling of the PCR reads with MiXCR, one entry per CDR3 protein. The table includes roughly 4,200 distinct CDR3 sequences, approximately 30% detected once. Specified treatment: roughly ten-day PBMC culture with coronavirus spike peptide pools or control peptides (ViraFEST assay). CD4+ T cells of the unexposed donor were collected before the COVID-19 pandemic (2011-2018). This specimen belongs to a study of vaccination and CD4 T cells after COVID-19.

The TCR sequence derives from a human donor in good health. Input material: CD4+ T cells from blood, cultured in vitro. The V gene is TRBV19, the J gene TRBJ1-6; 10 bases align to TRBD1. The CDR3 sequence is CASSPSRDRGSPLHF. CDR3 DNA: TGTGCCAGTAGTCCGTCCCGGGACAGGGGATCACCCCTCCACTTT.